The 8 T cell receptor beta chains given below trace back to one sample, sequenced in a study of post-analysis software for immune sequencing data. No antigen has been identified for these receptors. Unique molecular identifiers featured in each of the TCR beta cDNA libraries. MiXCR, run by TCRdb on the PCR reads, gives a single entry per CDR3 protein. The sample includes hundreds of thousands of distinct CDR3 sequences, just under 30% of them seen just once. Study-wide points: Comparison of patients with controls showed about 5 TRBV segments more frequent in patients, TRBV5-6, TRBV5-1 and TRBV20-1 among them.

Material: blood. The receptors shown here come from a girl aged 10 to 17 with multiple sclerosis.

CDR3 in amino acids: CASSFQPREAYGYTF. CDR3 sequence (DNA): TGTGCCAGCAGTTTCCAACCTCGGGAAGCCTATGGCTACACCTTC. V is TRBV27 and J is TRBJ1-2; the D is unclear. Germline V lookup: CDR1 MNHEY, CDR2 SMNVEV (reference sequence). The CDR3 loop spans 15 amino acids. The V end lost 3 bases, the J end lost 4 bases, and 15 bases lay between the germline ends.

The rearrangement uses TRBV5-1 and TRBJ2-5, with D hard to call. The germline V gene encodes CDR1 SGHRS and CDR2 YFSETQ. This CDR3 is 15 amino acids long. Trimming removed 1 base from V and 2 bases from J, with 12 bases in between. The CDR3 DNA reads TGCGCCAGCAGCTTGACGATCGGGCGGCAAGAGACCCAGTACTTC. This gives the protein CASSLTIGRQETQYF.

The chain recombines TRBV27 with TRBJ2-5, with D hard to call. Germline CDR1 reads MNHEY; CDR2 reads SMNVEV (reference sequence). Between the trimmed V and J ends, which lost 4 bases and 5 bases, there was a span of 17 bases. This CDR3 is built from 15 residues. The CDR3 loop reads CASSWQRLSGETQYF. DNA for the CDR3: TGTGCCAGCAGTTGGCAGAGACTGAGTGGGGAGACCCAGTACTTC.

The sample holds a few counts of this clonotype. The chain is built from TRBV11-2 and TRBJ1-2; 8 bases match TRBD1. Looked up from germline, CDR1 is SGHAT and CDR2 is FQNNGV. Trimming removed 5 bases from V and 2 bases from J; junction bases left unmatched: 4. The CDR3 extends over 14 amino acids. CDR3 protein: CASSEDRVNYGYTF. In nucleotides, the CDR3 is TGTGCCAGCAGCGAGGACAGGGTGAACTATGGCTACACCTTC.

V and J are TRBV10-3 and TRBJ2-1, with 11 bases that match TRBD2. V was clipped by 10 bases and J by 4 bases; unmatched bases: 15. Germline CDR1 is ENHRY and CDR2 is SYGVKD. There are 17 residues in the CDR3. The chain's CDR3 is CASSVAGSGGAYNEQFF. CDR3 coding DNA: TGTGCCAGCAGCGTAGCGGGTAGCGGGGGGGCATACAATGAGCAGTTCTTC.

The chain couples TRBV7-2 to TRBJ2-1; 8 bases match TRBD2. CDR3 length: 16 residues. Per germline, CDR1 SGHTA and CDR2 FQGNSA. Trimming cost V 1 base and J 6 bases; bases outside gene matches: 8. The CDR3 protein is CASSLGRTSGRNEQFF. The CDR3 DNA follows: TGTGCCAGCAGCTTAGGTCGTACTAGCGGACGCAATGAGCAGTTCTTC.

This chain links TRBV7-9 with TRBJ2-3, with D perhaps given as TRBD1 or TRBD2 (5 bases each). With 5 bases removed from V and 2 bases from J, the gap between germline ends came to 17 bases. The V gene's germline CDR1 is SEHNR and CDR2 FQNEAQ (reference sequence). This CDR3 is 16 amino acids long. CDR3 in DNA: TGTGCCAGCAGCCCCGTGAAGGGACGGACCACAGATACGCAGTATTTT. Its translation: CASSPVKGRTTDTQYF.

This sequence joins TRBV29-1 and TRBJ2-7; the match to TRBD2 covers 10 bases. This CDR3 spans 16 amino acids. Germline V gene lookup returns CDR1 SQVTM and CDR2 ANQGSEA. The V and J ends lost 7 bases and 2 bases, in that order; junction bases with no gene match: 14. CDR3 loop: CSALRPLAGGPYEQYF. The CDR3 bases are TGCAGCGCGTTACGACCCTTAGCGGGAGGACCCTACGAGCAGTACTTC.